Following are 15 T cell receptor beta chains from one sample sequenced in a study of long-term antiretroviral therapy in people with HIV (dated by TCRdb to 2021 to 2024). The immunoSEQ hsTCRB v3.0 assay was used at survey level resolution to sequence the TRB variable region. The source is immuneACCESS, and TCRdb retained only in-frame sequences with V and J called. Part of the clones is not carried over; for the studies checked, unresolved V genes explain less than half of this, and the remainder is unexplained. This sample gives 11,000 to 15,000 clones in total; roughly 82% of them show up just once. Approximately 15% of the sample lies in the top ten. The specimen was unsorted PBMCs, collected 1.8 years before starting antiretroviral therapy. The receptors originated from a woman aged 35 to 49 with HIV.

The gene calls are TRBV2 and TRBJ2-7; 7 positions agree with TRBD2. The CDR3 runs to 15 residues. CDR1 is SNHLY, CDR2 FYNNEI, per germline. The V segment lost 3 bases and the J segment 0 bases; nucleotides outside the gene matches: 5. The CDR3 DNA is TGTGCCAGCAGTGAGGGCGGGAGCCTCTCCTACGAGCAGTACTTC. Translating it yields CASSEGGSLSYEQYF.

The CDR3 sequence: CASRTTSGSPDTQYF. Here the CDR3 DNA reads TGTGCCAGCAGGACGACTAGCGGGAGTCCAGATACGCAGTATTTT. The chain combines TRBV7-9 with TRBJ2-3; the match to TRBD2 covers 12 bases. CDR1 SEHNR and CDR2 FQNEAQ come from the germline V gene (reference sequence). V lost 6 bases, J lost 4 bases, and 5 bases stayed unmatched. The CDR3 contains 15 residues.

The table lists this clone with a few counts. The rearrangement links TRBV9 to TRBJ1-5; D is uncertain. Germline lookup yields CDR1 SGDLS and CDR2 YYNGEE. The CDR3 covers 14 residues. The V and J ends lost 4 bases and 7 bases respectively, with 15 bases between them. CDR3 loop: CASSPRSEGQPQHF. CDR3 bases: TGTGCCAGCAGCCCCAGGTCAGAGGGCCAGCCCCAGCATTTT.

The chain employs TRBV6-6 and TRBJ1-5; 9 bases line up with TRBD1. V was pared by 1 base and J by 3 bases, with 4 bases of the junction left unmatched. Germline lookup yields CDR1 MNHNY and CDR2 SVGAGI (reference sequence). The CDR3 is 16 amino acids. The CDR3 coding sequence is TGTGCCAGCAGTTACTTCGGGACAGGGATCAATCAGCCCCAGCATTTT. Protein sequence: CASSYFGTGINQPQHF.

The chain carries TRBV18 and TRBJ2-3; 8 nucleotides align to TRBD1. Germline CDR1 KGHSH, CDR2 LQKENI. This CDR3 comprises 15 residues. The J segment lost 2 bases and the V segment lost 1 base, leaving 2 bases of the junction unmatched. The CDR3 DNA reads as TGTGCCAGCTCACCACGACAGGGGAACACAGATACGCAGTATTTT. The encoded protein is CASSPRQGNTDTQYF.

In its sample, this clone was seen once. The chain carries TRBV7-2 and TRBJ2-7, with TRBD2 matching over 11 bases. From germline, CDR1 is SGHTA and CDR2 FQGNSA. V was pared by 1 base and J by 3 bases, with 5 bases of the junction left unmatched. CDR3 length: 16 residues. The CDR3 nucleotides read TGTGCCAGCAGCTTAGTAGTCGGGACTAGCGGCTACGAGCAGTACTTC. This codes for CASSLVVGTSGYEQYF.

This chain joins TRBV6-1 and TRBJ2-3; the D gene could be TRBD1 or TRBD2 (5 bases each). Germline V gene lookup returns CDR1 MNHNS and CDR2 SASEGT. This CDR3 is built from 16 residues. Trimming removed 3 bases from V and 5 bases from J, with 18 bases in between. CDR3 in DNA: TGTGCCAGCAGTGATGAGAGGGGCGGAGGTGTAGATACGCAGTATTTT. Residues: CASSDERGGGVDTQYF.

In its sample, this clone was seen a few times. CDR3 residues: CASSYRGGSSGNTIYF. CDR3 DNA sequence: TGTGCCAGCAGTTACCGCGGGGGTAGCTCTGGAAACACCATATATTTT. The rearrangement links TRBV6-5 to TRBJ1-3; TRBD1 might be the D (5 bases). V gave up 2 bases and J gave up 0 bases, with 11 bases separating them. This CDR3 is built from 16 residues. CDR1 is MNHEY and CDR2 is SVGAGI in the germline V gene.

The rearrangement joins TRBV9 to TRBJ2-1; 8 nucleotides agree with TRBD1. The length of the CDR3 is 16 residues. The junction had 3 bases not matched to a gene; V was cut back by 0 bases and J by 1 base. Germline V gene lookup returns CDR1 SGDLS and CDR2 YYNGEE. CDR3 DNA: TGTGCCAGCAGCGTAGGGACAGGGCCGTCCTACAATGAGCAGTTCTTC. Its protein product is CASSVGTGPSYNEQFF. Full variable domain (remainder filled in from reference TRBV9 and TRBJ2-1): DSGVTQTPKHLITATGQRVTLRCSPRSGDLSVYWYQQSLDQGLQFLIQYYNGEERAKGNILERFSAQQFPDLHSELNLSSLELGDSALYFCASSVGTGPSYNEQFFGPGTRLTVL.

The chain is built from TRBV6-1 and TRBJ1-5; 9 bases fit TRBD1. After removal of 7 bases from V and 2 bases from J, the junction contained 6 bases not matched to a gene. CDR1 and CDR2 from the germline V gene are MNHNS and SASEGT. The CDR3 covers 15 residues. In DNA form, the CDR3 reads TGTGCCAGCACAACGGGACAGGGAGGCAATCAGCCCCAGCATTTT. Residues: CASTTGQGGNQPQHF.

This chain connects TRBV7-9 to TRBJ2-1; D remains unclear. V shed 5 bases and J shed 4 bases, with 3 bases lying between them. This CDR3 comprises 11 residues. The germline V gene encodes CDR1 SEHNR and CDR2 FQNEAQ (reference sequence). CDR3 sequence (DNA): TGTGCCAGCAGCAAATACAATGAGCAGTTCTTC. Encoded protein: CASSKYNEQFF.

V usage is TRBV18 and J usage is TRBJ1-5, with 9 bases fitting TRBD1. With 5 bases clipped from V and 3 bases from J, the junction kept 5 bases outside the gene matches. The CDR3 length is 15 residues. The germline gives CDR1 KGHSH, CDR2 LQKENI. The CDR3 bases are TGTGCCAGCTCAAGGGACAGGGTGGACAATCAGCCCCAGCATTTT. Amino acids: CASSRDRVDNQPQHF.

The sample holds one count of this clone. V gene TRBV5-4 combines with J gene TRBJ2-1, with D perhaps TRBD2 (5 bases). The CDR3 sequence is 12 residues long. Per germline, CDR1 SGHNT and CDR2 YYREEE (reference sequence). V was clipped by 3 bases and J by 14 bases, with 15 bases between them. The CDR3 coding sequence is TGTGCCAGCAGCTCCGGACTGAGACACGAGTTCTTC. Translation gives CASSSGLRHEFF.

V usage is TRBV6-5 and J usage is TRBJ2-7, with 8 bases that match TRBD1. Germline V gene lookup returns CDR1 MNHEY and CDR2 SVGAGI. This CDR3 is 15 amino acids long. V gave up 2 bases and J gave up 0 bases; unmatched junction bases: 3. For the CDR3, the DNA is TGTGCCAGCAGTTACGGGACAGGAAACTCCTACGAGCAGTACTTC. It is translated as CASSYGTGNSYEQYF.

DNA of the CDR3: TGCGCCAGCAGCCAAGATGCTAGCTACTCCTACAATGAGCAGTTCTTC. Protein sequence: CASSQDASYSYNEQFF. The rearrangement links TRBV4-1 to TRBJ2-1; TRBD2 might be the D (5 bases). Between the trimmed V and J ends, which lost 0 bases and 0 bases, there was a span of 9 bases. Per germline, CDR1 MGHRA and CDR2 YSYEKL. The CDR3 covers 16 residues.